In its sample, the clone carrying this TCR beta chain was seen many times. Its antigen is unknown. Quantitative 5'-RACE was performed with molecular barcodes, and it yielded the TCR beta libraries. A single record per CDR3 protein comes from TCRdb applying MiXCR to the 5' RACE reads. The sample has fewer than 400,000 distinct CDR3 sequences, roughly 8% seen once. This entry comes from a study of CD8 T cells in ankylosing spondylitis. Whole-study findings and limits: A motif of eight highly homologous TCR beta variants was seen as apparently characteristic of ankylosing spondylitis blood. Clones linked to disease, bearing a CD8+ phenotype, were relatively rare in peripheral blood. According to the report, clones linked to the disease were significantly enriched in matched synovial fluid samples taken from ankylosing spondylitis patients. Both synovial fluid and blood in reactive arthritis had previously been reported to carry some motif variants.

CDR1 and CDR2 from the germline V gene are SGHRS and YFSETQ. The CDR3 spans 16 residues. Unmatched junction bases numbered 4, after V lost 2 bases and J lost 4 bases. The receptor was derived from a male donor with ankylosing spondylitis. The chain is built from TRBV5-1 and TRBJ2-3, with TRBD2 matching 13 bases. Sequencing used blood, either unsorted or a sorted T cell fraction (not recorded which). CDR3: CASSFLTSGRPDTQYF. Written as DNA, the CDR3 is TGCGCCAGCAGCTTCCTGACTAGCGGGAGGCCAGATACGCAGTATTTT.